The 9 T cell receptor beta chains below were found in one sample sequenced in a study of blood T cell repertoires in COVID-19. Assay used: immunoSEQ multiplex PCR; TCRdb lists only in-frame clones, some missing. Of 29,000 or so clones listed, around 87% are singletons. What was sequenced was peripheral blood. The origin of the receptors is a human donor in a cohort sampled during active COVID-19. The donor label of this sample is uncertain.

This chain connects TRBV10-1 to TRBJ2-5; 7 nucleotides align to TRBD1. Germline loops: CDR1 WNHNN, CDR2 SYGVQD (reference sequence). The CDR3 runs 15 residues. V lost 2 bases to trimming and J lost 5 bases; unmatched junction nucleotides: 8. In DNA, the CDR3 is TGCGCCAGCAGTGAGGGGCAGGGGGATTCGGAGACCCAGTACTTC. It codes for CASSEGQGDSETQYF.

The sample holds one count of this clone. The chain uses TRBV11-3 and TRBJ2-2, with a tentative D call TRBD2 (5 bases). The CDR3 contains 12 residues. V lost 10 bases to trimming and J lost 6 bases, with 12 bases between them. Germline V gene lookup returns CDR1 SGHNT and CDR2 YENEEA. The CDR3 bases are TGTGCCACTTCAAAGGGAGCCGGGGAGCTGTTTTTT. Translation gives CATSKGAGELFF.

The gene calls are TRBV7-2 and TRBJ2-7, with TRBD2 matching over 8 bases. Germline-derived CDR1 and CDR2 are SGHTA and FQGNSA. This CDR3 has 17 amino acids. V trimming: 5 bases; J trimming: 2 bases; junction bases outside the gene matches: 14. The CDR3 loop is CASSPYSTSGLPYEQYF. As DNA, the CDR3 is TGTGCCAGCAGCCCATATTCCACTAGCGGTCTTCCCTACGAGCAGTACTTC.

The rearrangement joins TRBV2 to TRBJ1-1, with D uncertain. The CDR3 covers 14 residues. Germline V gene data show CDR1 as SNHLY and CDR2 as FYNNEI. Trimming removed 6 bases at V and 2 bases at J, with 13 bases between. The CDR3 reads CASRRMSTNTEAFF. The CDR3 DNA reads TGTGCCAGCAGGAGGATGAGCACCAACACTGAAGCTTTCTTT.

V and J are TRBV9 and TRBJ1-5; 8 bases match TRBD1. J was trimmed by 7 bases and V by 4 bases; bases with no gene match: 7. CDR1 is SGDLS and CDR2 is YYNGEE in the germline V gene. This CDR3 comprises 14 residues. The CDR3 loop is CASSFGQGGQPQHF. CDR3 DNA sequence: TGTGCCAGCAGCTTCGGACAGGGAGGACAGCCCCAGCATTTT.

This clone turned up a few times. This chain joins TRBV10-3 and TRBJ1-5; 8 nucleotides align to TRBD1. V gave up 4 bases and J gave up 6 bases; unmatched junction bases: 5. CDR3 size: 14 residues. Germline-derived CDR1 and CDR2 are ENHRY and SYGVKD. CDR3 protein: CAISVQGGGQPQHF. The CDR3 DNA follows: TGTGCCATCAGTGTACAGGGGGGTGGTCAGCCCCAGCATTTT.

V is TRBV30 and J is TRBJ1-5, with 8 bases aligning to TRBD1. Germline CDR1 GTSNPN, CDR2 SVGIG (reference sequence). After removal of 0 bases from V and 2 bases from J, the junction contained 3 bases not matched to a gene. The CDR3 runs to 15 residues. The chain's CDR3 is CAWSVGQGGNQPQHF. DNA for the CDR3: TGTGCCTGGAGTGTAGGACAGGGTGGCAATCAGCCCCAGCATTTT.

This clone was counted a few times. CDR3 sequence reads: CAISVDSLNTEAFF. For the CDR3, the DNA is TGTGCCATCAGTGTGGACAGTTTGAACACTGAAGCTTTCTTT. The V and J genes are TRBV10-3 and TRBJ1-1, with D perhaps matching TRBD1 (6 bases). Germline CDR1 ENHRY, CDR2 SYGVKD. Trimming pared 4 bases from V and 0 bases from J, leaving 9 bases between. This CDR3 is built from 14 residues.

V gene TRBV5-1 combines with J gene TRBJ2-7, with 10 positions matching TRBD2. Germline CDR1 SGHRS, CDR2 YFSETQ. The CDR3 length is 18 residues. Trimming took 0 bases from V and 5 from J; bases not matched to a gene: 14. The CDR3 spells CASSLEASGSRISHEQYF. CDR3 nucleotide sequence: TGCGCCAGCAGCTTGGAGGCTAGCGGGAGTAGAATTTCCCACGAGCAGTACTTC.